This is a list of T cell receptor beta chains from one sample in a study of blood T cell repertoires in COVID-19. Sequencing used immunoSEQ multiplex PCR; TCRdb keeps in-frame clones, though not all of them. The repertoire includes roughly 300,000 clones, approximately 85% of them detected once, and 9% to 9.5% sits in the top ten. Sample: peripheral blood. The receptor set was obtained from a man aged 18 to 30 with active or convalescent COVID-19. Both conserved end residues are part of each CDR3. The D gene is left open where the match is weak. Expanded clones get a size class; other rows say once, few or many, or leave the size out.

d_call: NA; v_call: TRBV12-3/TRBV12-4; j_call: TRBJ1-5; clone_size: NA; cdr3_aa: CASSVSNQPQHF; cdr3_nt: TGTGCCAGCAGTGTAAGCAATCAGCCCCAGCATTTT
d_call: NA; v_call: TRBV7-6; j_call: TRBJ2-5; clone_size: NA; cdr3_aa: CASSFRGPYQETQYF; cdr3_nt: TGTGCCAGCAGCTTCAGGGGACCCTACCAAGAGACCCAGTACTTC
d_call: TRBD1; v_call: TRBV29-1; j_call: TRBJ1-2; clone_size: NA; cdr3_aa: CSGQGADGYTF; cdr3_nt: TGCAGCGGACAGGGGGCTGATGGCTACACCTTC
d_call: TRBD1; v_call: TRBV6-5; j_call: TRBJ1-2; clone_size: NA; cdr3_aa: CASSLRDREDGYTF; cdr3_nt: TGTGCCAGCAGTCTCCGGGACAGGGAGGATGGCTACACCTTC
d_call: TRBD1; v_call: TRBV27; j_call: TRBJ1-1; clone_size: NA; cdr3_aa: CASSVSLDRVAFF; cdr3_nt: TGTGCCAGCAGTGTCTCTTTAGACAGGGTGGCTTTCTTT
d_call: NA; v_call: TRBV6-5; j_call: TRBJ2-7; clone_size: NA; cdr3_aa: CASSYSPGNHYEQYF; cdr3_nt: TGTGCCAGCAGTTACTCCCCCGGGAACCACTACGAGCAGTACTTC
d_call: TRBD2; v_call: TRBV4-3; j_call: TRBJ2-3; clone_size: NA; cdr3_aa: CASSPRGGLAPDTQYF; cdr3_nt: TGCGCCAGCAGCCCCCGCGGGGGATTAGCGCCAGATACGCAGTATTTT
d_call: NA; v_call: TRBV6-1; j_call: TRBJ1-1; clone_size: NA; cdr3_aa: CASSERRGYTEAFF; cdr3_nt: TGTGCCAGCAGTGAGAGGAGGGGTTACACTGAAGCTTTCTTT
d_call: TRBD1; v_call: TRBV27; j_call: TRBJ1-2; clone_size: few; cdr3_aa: CASRSGTGISRYGYTF; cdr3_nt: TGTGCCAGCCGATCCGGGACAGGGATTTCCCGCTATGGCTACACCTTC
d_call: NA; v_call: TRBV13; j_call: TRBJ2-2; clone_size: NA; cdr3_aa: CASSGQGTSTGELFF; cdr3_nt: TGTGCCAGCAGCGGTCAGGGGACCTCAACCGGGGAGCTGTTTTTT
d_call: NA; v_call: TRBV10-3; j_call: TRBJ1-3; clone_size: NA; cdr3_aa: CAISPGLSGNTIYF; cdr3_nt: TGTGCCATCAGTCCAGGGTTATCTGGAAACACCATATATTTT
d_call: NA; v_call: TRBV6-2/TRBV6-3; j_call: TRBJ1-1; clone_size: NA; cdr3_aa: CASSFHSRGNTEAFF; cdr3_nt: TGTGCCAGCAGTTTCCATAGTCGGGGGAACACTGAAGCTTTCTTT
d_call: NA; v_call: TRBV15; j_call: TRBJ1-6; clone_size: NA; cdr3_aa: CATSREKSSYNSPLHF; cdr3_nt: TGTGCCACCAGCAGAGAGAAGAGCTCCTATAATTCACCCCTCCACTTT
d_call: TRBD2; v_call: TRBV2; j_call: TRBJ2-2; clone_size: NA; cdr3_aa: CASDKRGGTGELFF; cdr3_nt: TGTGCCAGCGACAAGCGGGGGGGCACCGGGGAGCTGTTTTTT
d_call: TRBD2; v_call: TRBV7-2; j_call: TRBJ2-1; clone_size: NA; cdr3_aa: CASITPGAGGPNEQFF; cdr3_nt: TGTGCCAGCATCACCCCCGGAGCGGGGGGTCCCAATGAGCAGTTCTTC
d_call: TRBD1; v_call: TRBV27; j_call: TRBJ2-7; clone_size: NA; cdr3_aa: CASSSPGQGTSYEQYF; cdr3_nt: TGTGCCAGCAGTTCACCCGGACAGGGTACCTCCTACGAGCAGTACTTC
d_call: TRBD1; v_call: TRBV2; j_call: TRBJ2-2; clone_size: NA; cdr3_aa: CASSESYRGPSTGELFF; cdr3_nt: TGTGCCAGCAGTGAATCCTACAGGGGGCCCTCCACCGGGGAGCTGTTTTTT
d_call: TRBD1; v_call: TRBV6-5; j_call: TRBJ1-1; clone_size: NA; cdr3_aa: CASSLNRGTEAFF; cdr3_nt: TGTGCCAGCAGCCTAAACAGGGGCACTGAAGCTTTCTTT
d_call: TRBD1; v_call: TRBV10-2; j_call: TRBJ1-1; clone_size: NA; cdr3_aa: CASRTAGQGDNTEAFF; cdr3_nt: TGCGCCAGCAGAACCGCGGGACAGGGGGACAACACTGAAGCTTTCTTT
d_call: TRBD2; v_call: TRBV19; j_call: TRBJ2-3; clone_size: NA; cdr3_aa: CASSSRTSGDIGTTDTQYF; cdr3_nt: TGTGCCAGTAGTTCCCGGACTAGCGGAGACATAGGGACCACAGATACGCAGTATTTT
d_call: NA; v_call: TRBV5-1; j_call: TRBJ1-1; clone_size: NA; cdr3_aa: CASSLAARVNTEAFF; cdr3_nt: TGCGCCAGCAGCTTGGCCGCCAGGGTAAACACTGAAGCTTTCTTT
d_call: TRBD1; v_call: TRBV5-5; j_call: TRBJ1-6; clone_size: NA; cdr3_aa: CASSVTGVGNSPLHF; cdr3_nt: TGTGCCAGCAGCGTGACAGGGGTTGGTAATTCACCCCTCCACTTT
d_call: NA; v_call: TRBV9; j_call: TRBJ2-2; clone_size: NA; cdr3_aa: CASSAAGLGTGELFF; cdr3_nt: TGTGCCAGCAGCGCCGCGGGGTTAGGAACCGGGGAGCTGTTTTTT
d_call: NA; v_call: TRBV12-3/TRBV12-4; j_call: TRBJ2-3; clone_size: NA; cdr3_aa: CATMLRSTDTQYF; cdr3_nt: TGTGCCACTATGCTACGAAGCACAGATACGCAGTATTTT
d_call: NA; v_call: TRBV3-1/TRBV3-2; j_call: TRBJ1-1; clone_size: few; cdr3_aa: CASSQERGGRLHTEAFF; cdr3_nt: TGTGCCAGCAGCCAAGAAAGAGGGGGTCGACTTCACACTGAAGCTTTCTTT
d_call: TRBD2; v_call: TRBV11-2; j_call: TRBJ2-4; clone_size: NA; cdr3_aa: CASSPTTLTSEGGKNIQYF; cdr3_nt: TGTGCCAGCAGCCCCACAACTCTGACTAGCGAGGGAGGCAAAAACATTCAGTACTTC
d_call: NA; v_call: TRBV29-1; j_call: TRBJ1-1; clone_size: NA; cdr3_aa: CSGGETVNTEAFF; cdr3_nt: TGCAGCGGGGGTGAGACAGTAAACACTGAAGCTTTCTTT
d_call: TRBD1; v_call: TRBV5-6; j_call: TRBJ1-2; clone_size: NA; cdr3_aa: CASSSGQGTYGYTF; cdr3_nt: TGTGCCAGCAGCAGCGGACAGGGAACCTATGGCTACACCTTC
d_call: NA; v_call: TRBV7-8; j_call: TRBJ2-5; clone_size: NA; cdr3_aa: CASSSARGAGQETQYF; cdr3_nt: TGTGCCAGCAGCTCTGCCCGGGGGGCCGGTCAAGAGACCCAGTACTTC